This TCR beta chain is drawn from a study of T cell responses to AZD1222 COVID-19 vaccine. Findings of the study overall: Increases in Spike-specific TCR breadth and depth were seen after two AZD1222 doses. Reportedly, close to half of spike-specific TCRs are directed against unmutated variant regions. Dominant at 160-218 and 743-854, vaccine-associated CD4 TCRs also spanned spike.

This clone occurred once. The antigen remains unidentified. The protocol was immunoSEQ multiplex PCR, while the TCRdb copy is restricted to in-frame clones and leaves out a portion. Of approximately 180,000 clones listed, around nine tenths are singletons. This CDR3 has 14 residues. V trimming: 4 bases; J trimming: 3 bases; junction bases outside the gene matches: 5. The germline V gene has CDR1 GTSNPN and CDR2 SVGIG (reference sequence). Sequencing used peripheral blood, obtained on day 0 of AZD1222 vaccination. The chain links TRBV30 to TRBJ2-3, with 9 nucleotides matching TRBD1. This clonotype originated in an adult in good health. CDR3 bases: TGTGCCTGGAATCTGGACAGGGGAACAGATACGCAGTATTTT. Protein product: CAWNLDRGTDTQYF.